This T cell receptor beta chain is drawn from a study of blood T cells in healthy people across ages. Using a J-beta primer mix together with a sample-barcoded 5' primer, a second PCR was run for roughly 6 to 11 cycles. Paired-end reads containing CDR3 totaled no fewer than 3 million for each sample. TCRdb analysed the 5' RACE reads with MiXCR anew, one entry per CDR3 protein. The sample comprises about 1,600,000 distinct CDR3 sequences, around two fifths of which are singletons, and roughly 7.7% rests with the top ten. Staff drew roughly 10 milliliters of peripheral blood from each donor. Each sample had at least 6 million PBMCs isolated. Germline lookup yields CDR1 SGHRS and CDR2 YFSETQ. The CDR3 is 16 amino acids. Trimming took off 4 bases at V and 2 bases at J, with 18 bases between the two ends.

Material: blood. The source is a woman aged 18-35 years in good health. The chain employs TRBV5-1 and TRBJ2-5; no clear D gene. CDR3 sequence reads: CASSVAPPALQETQYF. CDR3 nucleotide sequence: TGCGCCAGCAGCGTTGCCCCGCCGGCGCTACAAGAGACCCAGTACTTC.